This T cell receptor (beta chain) was documented in a study of blood T cell repertoires in COVID-19. Study as a whole: Spain, Italy and the United States supplied samples that represented acute and convalescent COVID-19.

Source study methods: Amplified reference gene primers provided the basis for estimating nucleated cell counts. Clones were read by immunoSEQ multiplex PCR, and TCRdb kept only the in-frame ones, dropping some. V and J calls and clone size are copied from that table; D and trimming were computed from the DNA. The table has 110,000 to 150,000 clones, just under 80% seen once. Trimming cost V 2 bases and J 6 bases, with 12 bases left between them. From germline, CDR1 is SEHNR and CDR2 FQNEAQ (reference sequence). The CDR3 consists of 14 residues. What was sequenced was peripheral blood. The chain joins TRBV7-9 to TRBJ2-3, with unresolved D. The clonotype comes from a woman aged 55-69 years with acute or convalescent COVID-19. The CDR3 nucleotides are TGTGCCAGCAGCTTAAGTAGCTTGGGTGATACGCAGTATTTT. Its protein product is CASSLSSLGDTQYF.